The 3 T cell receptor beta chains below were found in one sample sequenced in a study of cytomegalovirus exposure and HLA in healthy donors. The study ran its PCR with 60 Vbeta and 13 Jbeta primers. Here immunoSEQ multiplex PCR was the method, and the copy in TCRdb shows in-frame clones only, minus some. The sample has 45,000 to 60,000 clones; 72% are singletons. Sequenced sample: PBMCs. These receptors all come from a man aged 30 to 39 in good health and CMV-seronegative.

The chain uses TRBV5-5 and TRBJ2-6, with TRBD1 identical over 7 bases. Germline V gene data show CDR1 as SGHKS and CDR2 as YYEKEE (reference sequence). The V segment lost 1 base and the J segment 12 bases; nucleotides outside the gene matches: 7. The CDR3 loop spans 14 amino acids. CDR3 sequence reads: CASSLSSGTVVLTF. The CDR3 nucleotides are TGTGCCAGCAGCTTGTCCTCCGGGACAGTCGTCCTGACTTTC.

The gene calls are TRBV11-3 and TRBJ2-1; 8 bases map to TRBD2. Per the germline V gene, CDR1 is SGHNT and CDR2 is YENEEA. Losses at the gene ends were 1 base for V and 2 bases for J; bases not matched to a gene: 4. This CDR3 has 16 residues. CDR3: CASSLGGLAAYNEQFF. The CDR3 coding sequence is TGTGCCAGCAGCTTAGGAGGACTAGCTGCCTACAATGAGCAGTTCTTC.

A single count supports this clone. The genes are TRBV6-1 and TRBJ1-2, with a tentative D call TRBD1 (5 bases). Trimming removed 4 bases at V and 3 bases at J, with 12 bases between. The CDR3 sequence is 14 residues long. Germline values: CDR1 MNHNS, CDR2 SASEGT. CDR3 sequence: CASSGRGSYYGYTF. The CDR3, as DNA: TGTGCCAGCAGTGGCCGGGGGTCGTACTATGGCTACACCTTC.